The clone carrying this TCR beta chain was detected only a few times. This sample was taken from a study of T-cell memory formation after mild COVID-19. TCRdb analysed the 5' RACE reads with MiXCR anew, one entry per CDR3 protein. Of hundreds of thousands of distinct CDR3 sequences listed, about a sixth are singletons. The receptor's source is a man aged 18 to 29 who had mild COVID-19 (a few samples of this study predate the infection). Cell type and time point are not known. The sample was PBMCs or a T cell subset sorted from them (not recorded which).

The CDR3 DNA is TGTGCCAGCAGCCACCCGAGCCGCGAGCAACCGGAGGAGACCCAGTACTTC. Translating gives CASSHPSREQPEETQYF. The chain recombines TRBV7-2 with TRBJ2-5; D gene unclear. This CDR3 comprises 17 residues. Germline V CDR1 and CDR2: SGHTA, FQGNSA. The V gene lost 5 bases and the J gene lost 5 bases, with 24 bases spanning the gap.